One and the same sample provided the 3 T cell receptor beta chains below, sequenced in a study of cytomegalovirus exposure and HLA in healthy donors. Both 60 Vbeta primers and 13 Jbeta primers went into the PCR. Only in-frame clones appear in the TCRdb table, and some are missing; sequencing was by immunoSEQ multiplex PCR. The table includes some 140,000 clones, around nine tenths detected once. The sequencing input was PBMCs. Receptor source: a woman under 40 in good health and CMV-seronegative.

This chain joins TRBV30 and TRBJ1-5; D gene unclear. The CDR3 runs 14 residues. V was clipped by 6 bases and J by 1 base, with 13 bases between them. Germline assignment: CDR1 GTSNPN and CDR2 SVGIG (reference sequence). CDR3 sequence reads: CACQSGQSNQPQHF. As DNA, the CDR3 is TGTGCCTGCCAGTCGGGTCAGAGCAATCAGCCCCAGCATTTT.

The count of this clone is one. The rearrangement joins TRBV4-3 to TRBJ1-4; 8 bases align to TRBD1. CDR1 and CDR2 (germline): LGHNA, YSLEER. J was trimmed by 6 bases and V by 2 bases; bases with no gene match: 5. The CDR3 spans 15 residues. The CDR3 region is CASSQSWTGYEKLFF. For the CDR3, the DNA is TGCGCCAGCAGCCAATCTTGGACAGGGTATGAAAAACTGTTTTTT.

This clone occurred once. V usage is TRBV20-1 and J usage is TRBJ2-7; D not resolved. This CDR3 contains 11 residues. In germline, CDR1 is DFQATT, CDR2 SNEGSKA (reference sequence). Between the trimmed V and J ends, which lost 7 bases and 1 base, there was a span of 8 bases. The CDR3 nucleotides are TGCAGTGGGGCACAATCCTACGAGCAGTACTTC. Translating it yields CSGAQSYEQYF.